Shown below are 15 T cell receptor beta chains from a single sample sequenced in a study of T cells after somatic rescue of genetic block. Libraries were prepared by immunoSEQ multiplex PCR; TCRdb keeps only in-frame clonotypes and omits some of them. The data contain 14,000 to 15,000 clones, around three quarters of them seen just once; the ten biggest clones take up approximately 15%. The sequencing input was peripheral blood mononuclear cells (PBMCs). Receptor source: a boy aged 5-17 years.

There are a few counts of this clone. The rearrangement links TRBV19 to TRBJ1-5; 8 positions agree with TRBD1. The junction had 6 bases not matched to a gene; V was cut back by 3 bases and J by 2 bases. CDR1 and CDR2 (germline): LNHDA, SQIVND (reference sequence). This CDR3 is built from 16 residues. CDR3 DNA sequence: TGTGCCAGTAGTATCTCGACAGGGGCGGGCAATCAGCCCCAGCATTTT. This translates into CASSISTGAGNQPQHF.

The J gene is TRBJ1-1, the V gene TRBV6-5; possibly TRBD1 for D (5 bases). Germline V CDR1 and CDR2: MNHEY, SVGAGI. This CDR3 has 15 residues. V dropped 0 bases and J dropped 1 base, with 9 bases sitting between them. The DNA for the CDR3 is TGTGCCAGCAGTTACTCCAGGGTAGGGAACACTGAAGCTTTCTTT. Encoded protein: CASSYSRVGNTEAFF.

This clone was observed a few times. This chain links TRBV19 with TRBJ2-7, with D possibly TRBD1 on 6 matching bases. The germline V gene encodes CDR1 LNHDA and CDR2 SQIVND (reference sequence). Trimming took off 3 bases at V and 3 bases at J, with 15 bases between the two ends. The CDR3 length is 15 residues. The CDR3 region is CASSIPGHPLYEQYF. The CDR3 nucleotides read TGTGCCAGTAGTATCCCGGGACACCCTCTCTACGAGCAGTACTTC.

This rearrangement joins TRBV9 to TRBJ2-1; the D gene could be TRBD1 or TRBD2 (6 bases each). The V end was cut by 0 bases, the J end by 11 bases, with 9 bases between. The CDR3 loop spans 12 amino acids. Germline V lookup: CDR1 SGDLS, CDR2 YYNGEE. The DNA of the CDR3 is TGTGCCAGCAGCGTAGCTCGGGGGCAGCAGTTCTTC. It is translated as CASSVARGQQFF.

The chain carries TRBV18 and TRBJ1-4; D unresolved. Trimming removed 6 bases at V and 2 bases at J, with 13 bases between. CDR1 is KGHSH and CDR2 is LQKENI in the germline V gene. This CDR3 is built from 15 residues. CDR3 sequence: CASSLDWGTNEKLFF. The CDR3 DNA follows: TGTGCCAGCTCGCTTGATTGGGGTACTAATGAAAAACTGTTTTTT.

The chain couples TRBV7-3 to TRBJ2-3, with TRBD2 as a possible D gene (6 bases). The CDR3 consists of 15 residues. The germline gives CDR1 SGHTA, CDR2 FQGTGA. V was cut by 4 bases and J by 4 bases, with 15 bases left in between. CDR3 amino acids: CASSSGRTGADTQYF. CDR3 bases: TGTGCCAGCAGCTCGGGCCGTACGGGGGCAGATACGCAGTATTTT.

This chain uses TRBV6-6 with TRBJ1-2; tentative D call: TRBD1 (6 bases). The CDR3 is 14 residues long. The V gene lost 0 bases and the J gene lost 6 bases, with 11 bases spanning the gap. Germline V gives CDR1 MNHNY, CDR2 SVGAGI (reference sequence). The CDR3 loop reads CASSYSGQGNGYTF. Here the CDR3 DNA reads TGTGCCAGCAGTTACTCTGGGCAGGGGAATGGCTACACCTTC.

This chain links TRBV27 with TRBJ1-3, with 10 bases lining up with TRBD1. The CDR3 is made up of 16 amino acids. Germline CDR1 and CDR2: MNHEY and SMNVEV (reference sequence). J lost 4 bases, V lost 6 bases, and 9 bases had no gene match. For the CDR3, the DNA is TGTGCCAGCAGCCCTTTAGGACAGGGGGGGGGAAACACCATATATTTT. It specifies CASSPLGQGGGNTIYF.

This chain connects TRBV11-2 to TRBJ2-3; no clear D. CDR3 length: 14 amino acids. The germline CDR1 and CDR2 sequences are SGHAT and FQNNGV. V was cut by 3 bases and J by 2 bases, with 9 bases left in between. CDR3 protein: CASSFSRATDTQYF. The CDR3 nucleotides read TGTGCCAGCAGCTTCTCTAGGGCCACAGATACGCAGTATTTT.

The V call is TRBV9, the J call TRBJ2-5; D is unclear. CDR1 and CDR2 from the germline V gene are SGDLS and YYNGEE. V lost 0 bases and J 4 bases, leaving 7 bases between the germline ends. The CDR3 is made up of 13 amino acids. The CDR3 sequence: CASSVGDTETQYF. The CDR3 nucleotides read TGTGCCAGCAGCGTAGGGGATACAGAGACCCAGTACTTC.

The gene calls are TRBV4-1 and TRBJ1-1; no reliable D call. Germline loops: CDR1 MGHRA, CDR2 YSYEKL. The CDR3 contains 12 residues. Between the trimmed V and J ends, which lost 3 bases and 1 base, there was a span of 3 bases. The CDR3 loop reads CASSHRNTEAFF. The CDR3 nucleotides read TGCGCCAGCAGCCACCGGAACACTGAAGCTTTCTTT.

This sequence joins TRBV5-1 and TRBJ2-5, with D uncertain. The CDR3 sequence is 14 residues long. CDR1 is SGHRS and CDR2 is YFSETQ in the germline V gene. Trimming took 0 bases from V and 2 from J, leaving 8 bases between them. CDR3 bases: TGCGCCAGCAGCTTGGCGGCACCTCAAGAGACCCAGTACTTC. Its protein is CASSLAAPQETQYF. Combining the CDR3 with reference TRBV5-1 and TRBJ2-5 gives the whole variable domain KAGVTQTPRYLIKTRGQQVTLSCSPISGHRSVSWYQQTPGQGLQFLFEYFSETQRNKGNFPGRFSGRQFSNSRSEMNVSTLELGDSALYLCASSLAAPQETQYFGPGTRLLVL.

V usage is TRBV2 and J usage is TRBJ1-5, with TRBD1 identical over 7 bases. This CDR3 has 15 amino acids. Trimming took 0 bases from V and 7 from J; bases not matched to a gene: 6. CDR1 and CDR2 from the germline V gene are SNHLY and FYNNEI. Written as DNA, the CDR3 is TGTGCCAGCAGTGAAGCGCTAGGGGGCAGACAGCCCCAGCATTTT. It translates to CASSEALGGRQPQHF.

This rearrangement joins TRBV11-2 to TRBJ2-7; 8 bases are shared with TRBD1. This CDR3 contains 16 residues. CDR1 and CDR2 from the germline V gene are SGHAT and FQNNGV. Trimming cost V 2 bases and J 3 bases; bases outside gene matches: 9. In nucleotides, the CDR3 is TGTGCCAGCAGCTTATTGTCAGGGGGCGTAAGCTACGAGCAGTACTTC. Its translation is CASSLLSGGVSYEQYF.

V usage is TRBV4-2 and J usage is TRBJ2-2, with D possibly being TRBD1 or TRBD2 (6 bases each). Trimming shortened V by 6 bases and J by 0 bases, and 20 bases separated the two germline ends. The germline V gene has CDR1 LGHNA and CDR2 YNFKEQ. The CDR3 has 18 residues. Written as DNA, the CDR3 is TGTGCCAGCAGTCCCATAAGTGGGGGGCCCGCGAACACCGGGGAGCTGTTTTTT. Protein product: CASSPISGGPANTGELFF.